The present entry profiles one T cell receptor (beta chain) with its context. This entry comes from a study of blood T cell repertoires in COVID-19. The CDR3 consists of 11 residues. Per the germline V gene, CDR1 is SGHTA and CDR2 is FQGNSA. The V segment lost 5 bases and the J segment 13 bases; nucleotides outside the gene matches: 3. Clones were read by immunoSEQ multiplex PCR, and TCRdb kept only the in-frame ones, dropping some. The sample holds about 120,000 clones, roughly 88% seen once. The chain uses TRBV7-2 and TRBJ1-5; 9 nucleotides line up with TRBD1. This TCR was recovered from a woman between 65 and 79 years old who had recovered from COVID-19. The sequenced material came from peripheral blood. The CDR3 sequence is CASSDGQGQHF. For the CDR3, the DNA is TGTGCCAGCAGCGACGGACAGGGGCAGCATTTT.